Listed below are T cell receptor beta chains from one sample, sequenced in a study of response to subunit inactivated influenza vaccine. Each CDR3 protein is one row after TCRdb ran MiXCR on the RT-PCR reads. Of 500,000 to 700,000 distinct CDR3 sequences detected, roughly 25% appear once; the ten largest clones hold 2.5% to 3%. These data also formed part of another study, on T cells expressing NK-cell markers.

The starting material was CD4+ T cells sorted from PBMCs, obtained less than 13 days after vaccination. These receptors came from a man aged 50 to 59 who received an inactivated influenza vaccine. The CDR3 runs from the conserved cysteine through the conserved F or W. Fields, in order: clone size, D gene, V gene, J gene, CDR3 DNA, CDR3 protein. A D gene is named only where the DNA matches it firmly. Where a row states a size, it is once, few, many or the class of an expanded clone; other rows omit it.

>once|NA|TRBV19|TRBJ1-1
TGTGCCAGTAGTATTGAGGACAAGAACACTGAAGCTTTCTTT
CASSIEDKNTEAFF
>NA|NA|TRBV11-2|TRBJ2-5
TGTGCCAGCAGCCGTGGGATAGCAGGGTACCAAGAGACCCAGTACTTC
CASSRGIAGYQETQYF
>few|NA|TRBV21-1|TRBJ2-2
NA
CASSKGLSGELGSCFF
>few|NA|TRBV7-2|TRBJ2-4
TGTGCCAGCAGCTTAGGGTGGGACCGCCTAGCCAAAAACATTCAGTACTTC
CASSLGWDRLAKNIQYF
>NA|NA|TRBV7-8|TRBJ2-1
TGTGCCAGCAGCTTGGCAAGAACAGGGACCTACAATGAGCAGTTCTTC
CASSLARTGTYNEQFF
>few|NA|TRBV5-1|TRBJ2-7
TGCGCCAGCAGCCGTCTGGGCAGGGGATACGAGCAGTACTTC
CASSRLGRGYEQYF
>many|TRBD1|TRBV7-2|TRBJ1-5
TGTGCCAGCAGCCGTAACGGGGGGGGACAGTCGCCCCAGCATTTT
CASSRNGGGQSPQHF
>few|NA|TRBV29-1|TRBJ1-1
TGCAGCGTCGTGGGCCGGGACACCACTGAAGCTTTCTTT
CSVVGRDTTEAFF
>NA|NA|TRBV7-9|TRBJ2-2
TGTGCCAGCAGCTTCCTGGAGACCGGGGAGCTGTTTTTT
CASSFLETGELFF
>NA|TRBD2|TRBV9|TRBJ2-1
TGTGCCAGCAGCGCAGCGGGACTAGCGGTTGACAATGAGCAGTTCTTC
CASSAAGLAVDNEQFF
>NA|NA|TRBV19|TRBJ2-3
TGTGCCAGTAACCCAACTGGGGGATTAGATACGCAGTATTTT
CASNPTGGLDTQYF
>NA|TRBD2|TRBV5-1|TRBJ2-1
TGCGCCAGCAGCAACCCGGGACTAGCGGGGGGTAATGAGCAGTTCTTC
CASSNPGLAGGNEQFF
>few|NA|TRBV7-2|TRBJ1-1
TGTGCCAGCAGCTTAGGGCAGAGTAGAGCTTTCTTT
CASSLGQSRAFF
>few|NA|TRBV12-3/TRBV12-4|TRBJ1-2
TGTGCCAGCAGTTTAACCTTGGAGGGCGGCTACACCTTC
CASSLTLEGGYTF
>few|TRBD2|TRBV6-2/TRBV6-3|TRBJ2-1
TGTGCCAGCACCAACCCCGGACTAGCGGGGTTCGAGCAGTTCTTC
CASTNPGLAGFEQFF
>NA|TRBD1|TRBV15|TRBJ2-5
TGTGCCACCAGGGAAGACAGGGGGCGACGGGAGACCCAGTACTTC
CATREDRGRRETQYF
>NA|NA|TRBV5-1|TRBJ1-6
TGCGCCAGCAGCTTGGACAGTACGGGTCGCGTGGCCCTCCACTTT
CASSLDSTGRVALHF
>NA|NA|TRBV18|TRBJ2-2
TGTGCCAGCTCACCAGGCATTCCGGGTCTCGGCACCGGGGAGCTGTTTTTT
CASSPGIPGLGTGELFF
>NA|NA|TRBV4-3|TRBJ2-7
TGCGCCAGCAGCCAAGAAATATCCGTCCGTACCCTCCCTCTACGCGCGCAGTACTTC
CASSQEISVRTLPLRAQYF
>NA|TRBD2|TRBV6-5|TRBJ2-7
TGTGCCAGCAGTTACTCGGGAGGGACTAGGTCCTACGAGCAGTACTTC
CASSYSGGTRSYEQYF
>NA|TRBD2|TRBV7-6|TRBJ2-5
TGTGCCAGCAGCCCCGGGACTAGCGGGTCCGAGACCCAGTACTTC
CASSPGTSGSETQYF
>NA|NA|TRBV29-1|TRBJ2-7
TGCAGCGCGTCGCGAGTCAGCTCCTACGAGCAGTACTTC
CSASRVSSYEQYF
>NA|TRBD1|TRBV10-3|TRBJ2-5
TGTGCCATCAGTATTACAGGGGTAGAGACCCAGTACTTC
CAISITGVETQYF
>NA|NA|TRBV29-1|TRBJ1-2
TGCAGCGTTGTAGCTGTGGATGGCTACACCTTC
CSVVAVDGYTF
>few|TRBD1|TRBV6-2/TRBV6-3|TRBJ2-2
TGTGCCAGCAGTTACGGATCAGGACAGGGGCGCACCGGGGAGCTGTTTTTT
CASSYGSGQGRTGELFF
>NA|TRBD1|TRBV19|TRBJ2-7
TGTGCCAGTAGTAGACTGCCGGGACAGGCGTACTACGAGCAGTACTTC
CASSRLPGQAYYEQYF
>NA|TRBD1|TRBV6-5|TRBJ2-7
TGTGCCAGCAGTTACAGGGACAGAGGGATCAGGGATTCGGGGTACGAGCAGTACTTC
CASSYRDRGIRDSGYEQYF
>many|NA|TRBV29-1|TRBJ2-7
TGCAGCGTTGGGGGAGCCAACGAGCAGTACTTC
CSVGGANEQYF
>NA|TRBD1|TRBV7-3|TRBJ2-1
TGTGCCAGCAGCTTAACGGGACAGCCATCAATCAAGCAGTTCTTC
CASSLTGQPSIKQFF
>once|NA|TRBV18|TRBJ2-2
TGTGCCAGCTCACCACCGGGGGAGTCCGGGGAGCTGTTTTTT
CASSPPGESGELFF
>NA|NA|TRBV20-1|TRBJ1-5
TGCAGTGCGCACAGCGATAGCAATCAGCCCCAGCATTTT
CSAHSDSNQPQHF
>few|TRBD1|TRBV7-3|TRBJ2-1
TGTGCCAGCAGCATACTCCGGACAGGGGGGTATAATGAGCAGTTCTTC
CASSILRTGGYNEQFF
>many|TRBD2|TRBV5-1|TRBJ2-3
TGCGCCAGCCGGCTAGCGGGAGAGACAGATACGCAGTATTTT
CASRLAGETDTQYF
>NA|TRBD1|TRBV10-2|TRBJ1-1
TGCGCCAGCAGTACAGGGGGTCGGACTGAAGCTTTCTTT
CASSTGGRTEAFF
>NA|TRBD2|TRBV24-1|TRBJ2-1
TGTGCCACCAGTGACTCTAGCGGGGGCTCCTACAATGAGCAGTTCTTC
CATSDSSGGSYNEQFF
>few|NA|TRBV20-1|TRBJ2-4
TGCAGTGCTGATAGAGACAGAGCCAAAAACATTCAGTACTTC
CSADRDRAKNIQYF
>few|NA|TRBV21-1|TRBJ2-3
TGTGCCAGCAGCAAAGGGAGTCGGGTCCCTCGCGGAGGGACAGATACGCAGTATTTT
CASSKGSRVPRGGTDTQYF
>few|NA|TRBV7-8|TRBJ2-1
TGTGCCAGCAGCCGGGTAGGGGACTACAATGAGCAGTTCTTC
CASSRVGDYNEQFF
>few|NA|TRBV5-6|TRBJ2-7
TGTGCCAGCAGCCCCCGCGACAGCAAAGGGCGCGAGCAGTACTTC
CASSPRDSKGREQYF
>NA|NA|TRBV6-6|TRBJ1-1
TGTGCCAGCGGGAACACTGAAGCTTTCTTT
CASGNTEAFF
>NA|TRBD2|TRBV29-1|TRBJ2-4
TGCAGCGTGGGACGAGAGCGGGGTGGCATTCAGTACTTC
CSVGRERGGIQYF
>NA|TRBD2|TRBV12-3/TRBV12-4|TRBJ2-2
TGTGCCAGCAGTTTATTCGGGGGGGACACCGGGGAGCTGTTTTTT
CASSLFGGDTGELFF
>NA|NA|TRBV10-3|TRBJ2-2
TGTGCCATCAGAGGAGAACCCACCGGGGAGCTGTTTTTT
CAIRGEPTGELFF
>NA|NA|TRBV14|TRBJ2-2
TGTGCCAGCAGCCAAGTAATAGGGCCGCGTAACCCCGGGGAGCTGTTTTTT
CASSQVIGPRNPGELFF
>NA|TRBD1|TRBV11-2|TRBJ1-1
TGTGCCAGCAGCTCGGGACAGGGCACGTCGGAAGCTTTCTTT
CASSSGQGTSEAFF
>NA|NA|TRBV7-2|TRBJ1-2
TGTGCCAGCAGCTCGTTAAAGGGGCCCCGGGGCAACTATGGCTACACCTTC
CASSSLKGPRGNYGYTF
>few|NA|TRBV7-2|TRBJ2-1
TGTGCCAGCAGCTCCACGGCGTCAGAATACAATGAGCAGTTCTTC
CASSSTASEYNEQFF
>NA|NA|TRBV6-5|TRBJ2-2
TGTGCCAGCAGTTACTTGGACAGATCCGGGGAGCTGTTTTTT
CASSYLDRSGELFF
>few|NA|TRBV27|TRBJ2-7
TGTGCCAGCAGTAGAGGGACCACGGGCTACGAGCAGTACTTC
CASSRGTTGYEQYF
>NA|TRBD1|TRBV15|TRBJ2-3
TGTGCCACCAGCATTCAACCATCCGGGACAGGGGCCACAGATACGCAGTATTTT
CATSIQPSGTGATDTQYF
>few|NA|TRBV11-2|TRBJ2-2
TGTGCCAGCAGCCACAAAAAGGGTGGGAGTTTCACCGGGGAGCTGTTTTTT
CASSHKKGGSFTGELFF
>many|NA|TRBV10-3|TRBJ2-3
TGTGCCATCAGTGAGAACACAGATACGCAGTATTTT
CAISENTDTQYF
>NA|TRBD2|TRBV20-1|TRBJ2-1
TGCAGTGCTAGAGAACGTGGGCTAGCGGGAGTTCGGGAGCAGTTCTTC
CSARERGLAGVREQFF
>NA|NA|TRBV23-1|TRBJ1-5
TGCGCCAGCAGTAACCCCACTGGGGCCGATAGCAATCAGCCCCAGCATTTT
CASSNPTGADSNQPQHF